The clone carrying this TCR beta chain showed up many times. This sample is drawn from a study of T cell changes during pregnancy in multiple sclerosis. Sequenced by immunoSEQ multiplex PCR; TCRdb stores in-frame clones only, minus some. The table shows about 110,000 clones, with about 90% occurring only once. Between the trimmed V and J ends, which lost 3 bases and 0 bases, there was a span of 15 bases. This CDR3 is 18 amino acids long. CDR1 SGHVS and CDR2 FNYEAQ come from the germline V gene. The chain uses TRBV7-6 and TRBJ2-6; perhaps TRBD2 as D (7 bases). The TCR originated in a female donor with multiple sclerosis, enrolled in a pregnancy study. The material sequenced was peripheral blood, taken before pregnancy. Here the CDR3 reads CASSLMGGPNSGANVLTF. CDR3 bases: TGTGCCAGCAGCTTGATGGGGGGGCCGAACTCTGGGGCCAACGTCCTGACTTTC. The full variable domain, completed using reference TRBV7-6 and TRBJ2-6, is GAGVSQSPRYKVTKRGQDVALRCDPISGHVSLYWYRQALGQGPEFLTYFNYEAQQDKSGLPNDRFSAERPEGSISTLTIQRTEQRDSAMYRCASSLMGGPNSGANVLTFGAGSRLTVL.